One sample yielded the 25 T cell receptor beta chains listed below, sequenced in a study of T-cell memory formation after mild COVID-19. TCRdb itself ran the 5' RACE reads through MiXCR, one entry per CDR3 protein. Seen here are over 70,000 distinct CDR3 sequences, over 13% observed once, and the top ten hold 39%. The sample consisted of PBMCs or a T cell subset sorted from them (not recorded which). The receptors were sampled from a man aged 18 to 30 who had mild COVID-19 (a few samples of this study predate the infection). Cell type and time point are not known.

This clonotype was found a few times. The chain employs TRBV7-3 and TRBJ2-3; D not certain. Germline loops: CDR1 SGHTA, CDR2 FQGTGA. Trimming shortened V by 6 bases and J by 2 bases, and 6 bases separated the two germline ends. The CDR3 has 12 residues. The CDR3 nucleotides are TGTGCCAGCAGGACAAACACAGATACGCAGTATTTT. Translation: CASRTNTDTQYF. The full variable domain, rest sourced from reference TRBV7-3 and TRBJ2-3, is GAGVSQTPSNKVTEKGKYVELRCDPISGHTALYWYRQSLGQGPEFLIYFQGTGAADDSGLPNDRFFAVRPEGSVSTLKIQRTERGDSAVYLCASRTNTDTQYFGPGTRLTVL.

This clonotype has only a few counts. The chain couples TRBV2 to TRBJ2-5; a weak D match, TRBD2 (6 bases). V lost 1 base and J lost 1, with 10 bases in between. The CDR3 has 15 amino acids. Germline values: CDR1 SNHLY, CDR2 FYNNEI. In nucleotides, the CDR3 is TGTGCCAGCAGTGAAGTTGCGGGGCCCCAAGAGACCCAGTACTTC. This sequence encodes CASSEVAGPQETQYF.

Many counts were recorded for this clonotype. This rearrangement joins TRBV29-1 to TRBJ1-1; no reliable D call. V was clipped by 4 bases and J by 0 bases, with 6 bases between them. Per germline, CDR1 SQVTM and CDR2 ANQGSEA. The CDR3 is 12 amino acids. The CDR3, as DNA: TGCAGCGTTGCCAGGATGAACACTGAAGCTTTCTTT. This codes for CSVARMNTEAFF.

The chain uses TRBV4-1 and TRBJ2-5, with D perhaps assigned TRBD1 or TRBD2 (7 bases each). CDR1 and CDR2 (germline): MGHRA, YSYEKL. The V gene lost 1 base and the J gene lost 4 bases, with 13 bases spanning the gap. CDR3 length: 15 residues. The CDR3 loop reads CASSQGEGARETQYF. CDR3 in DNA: TGCGCCAGCAGCCAAGGGGAGGGGGCCCGAGAGACCCAGTACTTC.

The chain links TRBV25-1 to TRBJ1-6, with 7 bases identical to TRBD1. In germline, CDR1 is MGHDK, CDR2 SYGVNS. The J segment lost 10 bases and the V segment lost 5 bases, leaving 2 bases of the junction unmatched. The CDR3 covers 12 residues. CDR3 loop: CASSNRGSPLHF. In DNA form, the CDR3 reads TGTGCCAGCAGTAACAGGGGATCACCCCTCCACTTT.

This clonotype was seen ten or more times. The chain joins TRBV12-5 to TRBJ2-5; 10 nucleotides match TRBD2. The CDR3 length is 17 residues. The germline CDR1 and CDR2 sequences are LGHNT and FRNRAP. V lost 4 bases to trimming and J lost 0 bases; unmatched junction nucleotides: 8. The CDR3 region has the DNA TGTGCTAGTGGTTGGGCCCCTAGCGGGGGCCACCAAGAGACCCAGTACTTC. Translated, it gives CASGWAPSGGHQETQYF. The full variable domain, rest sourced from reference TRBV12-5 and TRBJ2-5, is DARVTQTPRHKVTEMGQEVTMRCQPILGHNTVFWYRQTMMQGLELLAYFRNRAPLDDSGMPKDRFSAEMPDATLATLKIQPSEPRDSAVYFCASGWAPSGGHQETQYFGPGTRLLVL.

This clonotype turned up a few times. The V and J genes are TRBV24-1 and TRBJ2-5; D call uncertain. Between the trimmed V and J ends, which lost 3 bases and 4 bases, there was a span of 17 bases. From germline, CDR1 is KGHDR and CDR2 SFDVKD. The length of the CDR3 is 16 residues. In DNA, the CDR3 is TGTGCCACCAGTGATCCCCGGCTCCAGTCGAGAGAGACCCAGTACTTC. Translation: CATSDPRLQSRETQYF.

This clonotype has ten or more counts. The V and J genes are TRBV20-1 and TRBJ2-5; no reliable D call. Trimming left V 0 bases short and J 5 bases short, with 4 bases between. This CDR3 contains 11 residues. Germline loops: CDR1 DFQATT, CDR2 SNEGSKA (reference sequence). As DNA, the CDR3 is TGCAGTGCTAGAGATGGTGAGACCCAGTACTTC. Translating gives CSARDGETQYF.

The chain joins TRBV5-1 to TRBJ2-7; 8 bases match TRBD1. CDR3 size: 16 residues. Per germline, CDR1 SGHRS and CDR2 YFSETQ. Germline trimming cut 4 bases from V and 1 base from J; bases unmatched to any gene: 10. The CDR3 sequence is CASSQPPGQVSYEQYF. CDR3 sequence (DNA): TGCGCCAGCAGCCAACCCCCGGGACAGGTTTCCTACGAGCAGTACTTC.

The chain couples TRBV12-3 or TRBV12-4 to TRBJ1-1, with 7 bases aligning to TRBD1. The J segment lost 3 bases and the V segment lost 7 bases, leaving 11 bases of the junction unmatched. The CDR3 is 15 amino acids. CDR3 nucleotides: TGTGCCAGCACGCCCTCCGGGACAGTCGACACTGAAGCTTTCTTT. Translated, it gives CASTPSGTVDTEAFF.

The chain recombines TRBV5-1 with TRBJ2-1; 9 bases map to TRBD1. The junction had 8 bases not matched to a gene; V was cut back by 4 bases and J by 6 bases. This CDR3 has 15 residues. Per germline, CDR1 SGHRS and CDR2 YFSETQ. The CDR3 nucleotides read TGCGCCAGCAGCCCGGGACAGGGCGAATTCAATGAGCAGTTCTTC. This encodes CASSPGQGEFNEQFF.

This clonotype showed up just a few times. The CDR3 sequence is CASSSPGQGGYGYTF. CDR3 bases: TGTGCCAGCAGTTCTCCGGGACAGGGGGGGTATGGCTACACCTTC. The gene calls are TRBV5-6 and TRBJ1-2; 11 bases align to TRBD1. CDR1 and CDR2 (germline): SGHDT, YYEEEE. The CDR3 is 15 residues long. Losses at the gene ends were 5 bases for V and 5 bases for J; bases not matched to a gene: 8. The variable domain in full, completed from reference TRBV5-6 and TRBJ1-2, reads DAGVTQSPTHLIKTRGQQVTLRCSPKSGHDTVSWYQQALGQGPQFIFQYYEEEERQRGNFPDRFSGHQFPNYSSELNVNALLLGDSALYLCASSSPGQGGYGYTFGSGTRLTVV.

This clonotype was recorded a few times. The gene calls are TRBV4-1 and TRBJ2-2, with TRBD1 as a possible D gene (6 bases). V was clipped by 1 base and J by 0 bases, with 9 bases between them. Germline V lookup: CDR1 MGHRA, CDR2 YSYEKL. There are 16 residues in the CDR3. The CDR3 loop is CASSQGDNSNTGELFF. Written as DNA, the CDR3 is TGCGCCAGCAGCCAAGGGGACAACTCGAACACCGGGGAGCTGTTTTTT.

DNA for the CDR3: TGTGCCAGCAGCGTACCAGGACTAGCGGGGGTGAGGCCTAGCACAGATACGCAGTATTTT. Amino acid sequence: CASSVPGLAGVRPSTDTQYF. The chain employs TRBV7-2 and TRBJ2-3, with TRBD2 matching over 13 bases. The germline gives CDR1 SGHTA, CDR2 FQGNSA. This CDR3 comprises 20 residues. Trimming removed 5 bases from V and 0 bases from J; junction bases left unmatched: 14.

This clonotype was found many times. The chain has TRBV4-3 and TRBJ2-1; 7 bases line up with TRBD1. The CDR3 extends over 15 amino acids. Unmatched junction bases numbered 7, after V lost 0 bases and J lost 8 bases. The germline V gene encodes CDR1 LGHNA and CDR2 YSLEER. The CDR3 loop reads CASSQEGTALDEQFF. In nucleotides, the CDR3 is TGCGCCAGCAGCCAAGAAGGGACAGCGCTGGATGAGCAGTTCTTC.

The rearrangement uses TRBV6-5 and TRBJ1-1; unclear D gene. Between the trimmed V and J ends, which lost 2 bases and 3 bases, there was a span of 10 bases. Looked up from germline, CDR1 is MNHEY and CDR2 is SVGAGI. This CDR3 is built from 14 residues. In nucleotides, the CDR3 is TGTGCCAGCAGTTACAATCTAGGGTACACTGAAGCTTTCTTT. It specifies CASSYNLGYTEAFF.

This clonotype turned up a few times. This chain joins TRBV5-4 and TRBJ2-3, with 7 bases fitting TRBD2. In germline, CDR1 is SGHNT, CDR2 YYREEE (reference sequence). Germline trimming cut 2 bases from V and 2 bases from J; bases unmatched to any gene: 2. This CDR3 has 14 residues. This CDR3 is CASSFGGFTDTQYF. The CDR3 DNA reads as TGTGCCAGCAGCTTCGGGGGGTTCACAGATACGCAGTATTTT.

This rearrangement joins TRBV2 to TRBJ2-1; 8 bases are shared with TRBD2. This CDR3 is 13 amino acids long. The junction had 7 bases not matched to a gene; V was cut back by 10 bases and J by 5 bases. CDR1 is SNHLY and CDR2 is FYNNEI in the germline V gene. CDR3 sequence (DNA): TGTGCCAATCGGGGGGGGACCCACAATGAGCAGTTCTTC. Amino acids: CANRGGTHNEQFF.

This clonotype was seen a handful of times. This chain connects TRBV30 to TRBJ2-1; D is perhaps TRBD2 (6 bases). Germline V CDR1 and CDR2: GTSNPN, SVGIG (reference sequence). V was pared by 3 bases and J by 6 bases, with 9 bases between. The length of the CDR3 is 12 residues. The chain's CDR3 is CAWSLLANEQFF. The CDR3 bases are TGTGCCTGGAGCTTACTAGCCAATGAGCAGTTCTTC.

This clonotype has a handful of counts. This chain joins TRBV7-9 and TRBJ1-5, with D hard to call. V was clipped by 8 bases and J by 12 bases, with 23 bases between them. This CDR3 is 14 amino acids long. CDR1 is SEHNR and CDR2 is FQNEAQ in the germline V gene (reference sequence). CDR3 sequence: CASSGRPPHVGQHF. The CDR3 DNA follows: TGTGCCAGCTCGGGGAGGCCCCCCCACGTGGGCCAGCATTTT. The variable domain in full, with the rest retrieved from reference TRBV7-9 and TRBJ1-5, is DTGVSQNPRHKITKRGQNVTFRCDPISEHNRLYWYRQTLGQGPEFLTYFQNEAQLEKSRLLSDRFSAERPKGSFSTLEIQRTEQGDSAMYLCASSGRPPHVGQHFGDGTRLSIL.

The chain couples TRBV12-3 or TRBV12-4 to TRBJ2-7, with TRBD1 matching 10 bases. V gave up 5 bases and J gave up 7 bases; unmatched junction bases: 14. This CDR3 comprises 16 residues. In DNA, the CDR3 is TGTGCCAGCAGTGAGACCGGGACAGGGGATTCTGGTGAGCAGTACTTC. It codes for CASSETGTGDSGEQYF.

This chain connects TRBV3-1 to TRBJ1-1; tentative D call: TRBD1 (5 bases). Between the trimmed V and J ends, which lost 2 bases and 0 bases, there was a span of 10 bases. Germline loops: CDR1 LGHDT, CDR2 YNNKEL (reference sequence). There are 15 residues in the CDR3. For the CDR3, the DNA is TGTGCCAGCAGCCAATATTCAGGGTTGAACACTGAAGCTTTCTTT. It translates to CASSQYSGLNTEAFF. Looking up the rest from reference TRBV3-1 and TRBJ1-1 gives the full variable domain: DTAVSQTPKYLVTQMGNDKSIKCEQNLGHDTMYWYKQDSKKFLKIMFSYNNKELIINETVPNRFSPKSPDKAHLNLHINSLELGDSAVYFCASSQYSGLNTEAFFGQGTRLTVV.

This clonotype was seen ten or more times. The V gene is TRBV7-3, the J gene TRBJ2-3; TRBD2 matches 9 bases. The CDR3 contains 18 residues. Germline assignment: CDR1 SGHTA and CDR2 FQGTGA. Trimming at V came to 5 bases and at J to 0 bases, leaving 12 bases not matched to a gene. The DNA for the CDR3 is TGTGCCAGCAGCGCCGGGGTGTTTGCGGGGGGGAGCACAGATACGCAGTATTTT. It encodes CASSAGVFAGGSTDTQYF.

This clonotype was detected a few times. The CDR3 sequence: CSVGPGHTEAFF. In DNA form, the CDR3 reads TGCAGCGTTGGGCCGGGGCACACTGAAGCTTTCTTT. V gene TRBV29-1 combines with J gene TRBJ1-1, with D maybe TRBD1 (5 bases). The CDR3 consists of 12 residues. Deletions cut 4 bases from V and 3 bases from J, with 9 bases between. CDR1 and CDR2 from the germline V gene are SQVTM and ANQGSEA.

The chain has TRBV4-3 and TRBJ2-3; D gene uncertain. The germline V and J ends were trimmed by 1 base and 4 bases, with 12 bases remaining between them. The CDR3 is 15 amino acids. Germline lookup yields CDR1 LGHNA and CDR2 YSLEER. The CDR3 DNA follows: TGCGCCAGCAGCCAAGTCCCAGTAGTACCAGATACGCAGTATTTT. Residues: CASSQVPVVPDTQYF.